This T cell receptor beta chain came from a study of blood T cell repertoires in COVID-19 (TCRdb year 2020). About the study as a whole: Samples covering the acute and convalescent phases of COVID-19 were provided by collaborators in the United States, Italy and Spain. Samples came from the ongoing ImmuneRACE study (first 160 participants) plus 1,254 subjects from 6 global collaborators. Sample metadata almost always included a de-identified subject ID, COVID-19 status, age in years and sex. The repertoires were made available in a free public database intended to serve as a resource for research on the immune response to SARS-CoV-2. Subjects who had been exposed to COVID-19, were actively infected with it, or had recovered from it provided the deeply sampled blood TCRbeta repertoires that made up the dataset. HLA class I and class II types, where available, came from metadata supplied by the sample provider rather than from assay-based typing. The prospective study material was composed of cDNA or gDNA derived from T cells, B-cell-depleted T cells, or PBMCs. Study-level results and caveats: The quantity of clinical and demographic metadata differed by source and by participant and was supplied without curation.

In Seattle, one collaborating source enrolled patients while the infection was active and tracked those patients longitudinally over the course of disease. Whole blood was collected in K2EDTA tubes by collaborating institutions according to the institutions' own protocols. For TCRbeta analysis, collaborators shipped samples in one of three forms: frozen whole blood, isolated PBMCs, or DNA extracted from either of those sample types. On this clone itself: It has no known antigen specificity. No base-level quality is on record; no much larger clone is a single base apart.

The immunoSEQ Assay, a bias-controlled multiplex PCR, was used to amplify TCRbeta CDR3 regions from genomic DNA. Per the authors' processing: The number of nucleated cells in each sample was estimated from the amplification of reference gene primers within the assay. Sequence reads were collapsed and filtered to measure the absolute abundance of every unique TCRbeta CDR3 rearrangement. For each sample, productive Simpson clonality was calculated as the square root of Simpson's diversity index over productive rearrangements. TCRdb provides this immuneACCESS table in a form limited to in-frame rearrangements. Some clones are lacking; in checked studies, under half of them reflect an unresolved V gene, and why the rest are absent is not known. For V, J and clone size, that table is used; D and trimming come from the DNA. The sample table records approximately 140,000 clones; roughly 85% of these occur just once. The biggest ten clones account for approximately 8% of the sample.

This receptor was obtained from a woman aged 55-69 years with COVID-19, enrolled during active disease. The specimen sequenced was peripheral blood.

The encoded CDR3 is CASSQDVRDRGNDEQYF. Here is the DNA: TGCGCCAGCAGTCAAGACGTCCGGGACAGGGGGAACGACGAGCAGTACTTC. The V and J segments used are TRBV23-1 and TRBJ2-7; TRBD1 matches 11 bases in the middle. TRBV23-1 qualifies as an ORF whose function is uncertain. The V end gives up 2 bases and the J end 5 bases, leaving 11 bases in the junction not matched to a gene. From cysteine to phenylalanine, the CDR3 is 17 amino acids long. The DNA shown is the 51-base CDR3, in frame from base 1.